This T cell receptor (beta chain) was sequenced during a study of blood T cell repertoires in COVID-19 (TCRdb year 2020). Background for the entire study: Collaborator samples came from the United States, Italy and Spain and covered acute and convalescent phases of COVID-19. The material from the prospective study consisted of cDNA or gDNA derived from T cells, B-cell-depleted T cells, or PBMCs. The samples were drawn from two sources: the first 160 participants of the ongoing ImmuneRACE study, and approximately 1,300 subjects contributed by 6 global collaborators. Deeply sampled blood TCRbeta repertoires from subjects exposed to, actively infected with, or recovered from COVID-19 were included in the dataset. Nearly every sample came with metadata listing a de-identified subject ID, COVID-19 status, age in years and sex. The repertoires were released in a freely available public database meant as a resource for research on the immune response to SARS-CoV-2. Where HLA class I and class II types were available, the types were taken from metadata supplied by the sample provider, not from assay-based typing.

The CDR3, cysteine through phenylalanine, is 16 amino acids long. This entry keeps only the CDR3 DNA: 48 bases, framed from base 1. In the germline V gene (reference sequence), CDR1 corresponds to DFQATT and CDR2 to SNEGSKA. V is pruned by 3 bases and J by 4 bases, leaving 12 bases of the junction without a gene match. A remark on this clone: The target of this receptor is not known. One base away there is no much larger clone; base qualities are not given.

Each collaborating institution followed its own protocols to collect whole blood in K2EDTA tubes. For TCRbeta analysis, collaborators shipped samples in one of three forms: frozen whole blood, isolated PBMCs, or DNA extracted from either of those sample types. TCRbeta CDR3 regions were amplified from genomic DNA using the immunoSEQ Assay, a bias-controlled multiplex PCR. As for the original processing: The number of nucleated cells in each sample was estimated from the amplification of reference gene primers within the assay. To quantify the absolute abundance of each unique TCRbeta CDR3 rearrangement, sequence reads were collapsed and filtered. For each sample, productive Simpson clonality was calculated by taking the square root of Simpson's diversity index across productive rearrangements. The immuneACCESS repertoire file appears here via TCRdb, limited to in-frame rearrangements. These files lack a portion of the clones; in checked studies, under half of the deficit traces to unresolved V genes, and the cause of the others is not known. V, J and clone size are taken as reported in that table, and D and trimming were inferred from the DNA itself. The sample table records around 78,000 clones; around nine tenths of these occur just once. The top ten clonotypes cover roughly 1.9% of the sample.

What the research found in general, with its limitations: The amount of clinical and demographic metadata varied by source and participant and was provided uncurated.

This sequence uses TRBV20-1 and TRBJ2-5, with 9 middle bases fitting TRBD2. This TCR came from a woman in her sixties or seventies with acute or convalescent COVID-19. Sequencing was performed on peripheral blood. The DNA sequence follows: TGCAGTGCTAGTCGGGGTCTAGCGGGATTGGGAGAGACCCAGTACTTC. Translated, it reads CSASRGLAGLGETQYF.